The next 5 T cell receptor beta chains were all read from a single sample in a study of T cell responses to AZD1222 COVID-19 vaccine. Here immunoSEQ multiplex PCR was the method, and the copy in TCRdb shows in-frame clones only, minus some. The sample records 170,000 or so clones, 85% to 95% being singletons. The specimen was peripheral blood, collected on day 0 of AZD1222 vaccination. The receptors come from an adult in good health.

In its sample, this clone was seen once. CDR3 in DNA: TGTGCCAGCAGCTTAGATCCAGGGGGTAATTCACCCCTCCACTTT. Its protein is CASSLDPGGNSPLHF. The V and J genes are TRBV11-2 and TRBJ1-6, with 7 bases identical to TRBD1. The ends lost 0 bases at V and 6 bases at J; junction bases unmatched: 2. The CDR3 runs 15 residues. Germline V gene data show CDR1 as SGHAT and CDR2 as FQNNGV.

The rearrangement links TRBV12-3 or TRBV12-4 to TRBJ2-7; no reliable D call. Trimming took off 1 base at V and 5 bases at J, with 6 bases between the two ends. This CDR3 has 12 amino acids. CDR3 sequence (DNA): TGTGCCAGCAGTTTAGACATCCACGAGCAGTACTTC. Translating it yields CASSLDIHEQYF.

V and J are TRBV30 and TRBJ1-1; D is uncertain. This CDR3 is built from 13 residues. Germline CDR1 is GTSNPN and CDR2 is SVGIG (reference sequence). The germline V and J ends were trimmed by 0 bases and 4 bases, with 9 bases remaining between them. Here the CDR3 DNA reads TGTGCCTGGAGTGTTGCCGTCATCACTGAAGCTTTCTTT. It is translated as CAWSVAVITEAFF. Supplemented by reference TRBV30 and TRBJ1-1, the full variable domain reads SQTIHQWPATLVQPVGSPLSLECTVEGTSNPNLYWYRQAAGRGLQLLFYSVGIGQISSEVPQNLSASRPQDRQFILSSKKLLLSDSGFYLCAWSVAVITEAFFGQGTRLTVV.

CDR3 in amino acids: CASSSNAGSNYGYTF. For the CDR3, the DNA is TGCGCCAGCAGCTCGAACGCAGGGAGCAACTATGGCTACACCTTC. The genes are TRBV5-1 and TRBJ1-2; D is perhaps TRBD1 (5 bases). The CDR3 runs 15 residues. Deletions cut 3 bases from V and 2 bases from J, with 14 bases between. Germline values: CDR1 SGHRS, CDR2 YFSETQ.

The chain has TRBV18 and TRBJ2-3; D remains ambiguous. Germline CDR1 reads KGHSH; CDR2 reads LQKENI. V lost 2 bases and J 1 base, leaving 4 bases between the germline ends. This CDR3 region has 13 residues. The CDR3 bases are TGTGCCAGCTCACCATCTGGCACAGATACGCAGTATTTT. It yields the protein CASSPSGTDTQYF.